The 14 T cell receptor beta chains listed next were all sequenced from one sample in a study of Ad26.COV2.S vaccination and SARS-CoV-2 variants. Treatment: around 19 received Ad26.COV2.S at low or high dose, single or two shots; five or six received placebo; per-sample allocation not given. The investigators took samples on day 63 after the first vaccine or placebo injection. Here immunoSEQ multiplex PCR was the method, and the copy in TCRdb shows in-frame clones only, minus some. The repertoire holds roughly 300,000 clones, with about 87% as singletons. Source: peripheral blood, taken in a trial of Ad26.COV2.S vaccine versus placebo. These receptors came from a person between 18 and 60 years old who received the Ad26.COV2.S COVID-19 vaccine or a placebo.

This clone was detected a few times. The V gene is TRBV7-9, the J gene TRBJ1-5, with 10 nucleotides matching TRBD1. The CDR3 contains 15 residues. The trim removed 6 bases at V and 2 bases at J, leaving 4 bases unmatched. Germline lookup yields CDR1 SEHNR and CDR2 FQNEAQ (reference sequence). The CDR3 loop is CASSRQGAGNQPQHF. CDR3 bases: TGTGCCAGCAGTAGACAGGGGGCTGGCAATCAGCCCCAGCATTTT. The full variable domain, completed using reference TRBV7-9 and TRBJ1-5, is DTGVSQNPRHKITKRGQNVTFRCDPISEHNRLYWYRQTLGQGPEFLTYFQNEAQLEKSRLLSDRFSAERPKGSFSTLEIQRTEQGDSAMYLCASSRQGAGNQPQHFGDGTRLSIL.

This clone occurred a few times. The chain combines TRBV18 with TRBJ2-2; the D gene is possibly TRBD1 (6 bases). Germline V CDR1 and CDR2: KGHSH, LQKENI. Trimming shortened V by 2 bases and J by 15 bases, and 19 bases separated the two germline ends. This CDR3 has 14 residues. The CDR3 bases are TGTGCCAGCTCACCAAAAAGACAGGTCGAGGCCATGTTTTTT. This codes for CASSPKRQVEAMFF.

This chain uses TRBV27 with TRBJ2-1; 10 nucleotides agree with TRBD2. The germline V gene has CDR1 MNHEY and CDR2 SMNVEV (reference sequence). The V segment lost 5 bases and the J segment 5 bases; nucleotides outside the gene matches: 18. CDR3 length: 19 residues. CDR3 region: CASSQPGLATLRGHNEQFF. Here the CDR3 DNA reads TGTGCCAGCAGTCAACCGGGACTAGCGACTCTTAGGGGGCACAATGAGCAGTTCTTC.

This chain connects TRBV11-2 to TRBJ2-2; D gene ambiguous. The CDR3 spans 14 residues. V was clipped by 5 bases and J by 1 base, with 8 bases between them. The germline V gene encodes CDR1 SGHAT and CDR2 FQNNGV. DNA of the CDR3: TGTGCCAGCAGCCCCTTGGGGAACACCGGGGAGCTGTTTTTT. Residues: CASSPLGNTGELFF. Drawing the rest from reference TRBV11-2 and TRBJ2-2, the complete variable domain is EAGVAQSPRYKIIEKRQSVAFWCNPISGHATLYWYQQILGQGPKLLIQFQNNGVVDDSQLPKDRFSAERLKGVDSTLKIQPAKLEDSAVYLCASSPLGNTGELFFGEGSRLTVL.

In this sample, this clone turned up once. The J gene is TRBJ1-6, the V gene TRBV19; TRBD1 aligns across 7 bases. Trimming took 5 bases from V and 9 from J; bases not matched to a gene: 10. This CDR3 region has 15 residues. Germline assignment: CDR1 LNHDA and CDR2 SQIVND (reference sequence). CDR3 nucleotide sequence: TGTGCCAGTAGTGTCGAAGACAGGGACGGTTCACCCCTCCACTTT. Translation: CASSVEDRDGSPLHF. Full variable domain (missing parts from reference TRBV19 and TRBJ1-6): DGGITQSPKYLFRKEGQNVTLSCEQNLNHDAMYWYRQDPGQGLRLIYYSQIVNDFQKGDIAEGYSVSREKKESFPLTVTSAQKNPTAFYLCASSVEDRDGSPLHFGNGTRLTVT.

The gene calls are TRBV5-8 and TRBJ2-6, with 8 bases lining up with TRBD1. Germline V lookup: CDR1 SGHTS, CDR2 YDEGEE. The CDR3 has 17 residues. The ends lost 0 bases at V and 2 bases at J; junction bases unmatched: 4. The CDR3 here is CASSLAWTGPGANVLTF. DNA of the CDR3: TGTGCCAGCAGCTTGGCATGGACAGGGCCTGGGGCCAACGTCCTGACTTTC.

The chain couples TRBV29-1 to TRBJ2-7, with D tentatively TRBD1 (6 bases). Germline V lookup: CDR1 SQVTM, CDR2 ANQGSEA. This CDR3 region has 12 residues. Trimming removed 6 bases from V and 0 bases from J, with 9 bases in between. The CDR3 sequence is CSVTGSSYEQYF. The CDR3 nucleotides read TGCAGCGTAACAGGGAGCTCCTACGAGCAGTACTTC.

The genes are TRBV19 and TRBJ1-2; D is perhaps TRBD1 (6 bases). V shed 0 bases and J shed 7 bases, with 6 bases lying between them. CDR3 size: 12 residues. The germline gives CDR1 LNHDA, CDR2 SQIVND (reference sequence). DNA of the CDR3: TGTGCCAGTAGTATAGACAGGGGTGGCTACACCTTC. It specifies CASSIDRGGYTF.

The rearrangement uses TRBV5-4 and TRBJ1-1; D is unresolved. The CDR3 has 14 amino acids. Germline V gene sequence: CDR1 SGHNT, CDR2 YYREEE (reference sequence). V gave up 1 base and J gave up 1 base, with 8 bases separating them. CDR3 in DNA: TGTGCCAGCAGCTTGAAGAGCCCGAACACTGAAGCTTTCTTT. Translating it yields CASSLKSPNTEAFF.

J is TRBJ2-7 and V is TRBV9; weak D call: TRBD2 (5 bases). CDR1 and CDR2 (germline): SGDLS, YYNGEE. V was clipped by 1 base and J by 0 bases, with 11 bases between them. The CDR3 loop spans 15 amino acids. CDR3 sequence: CASSVSGTISYEQYF. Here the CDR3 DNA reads TGTGCCAGCAGCGTAAGCGGAACAATCTCCTACGAGCAGTACTTC.

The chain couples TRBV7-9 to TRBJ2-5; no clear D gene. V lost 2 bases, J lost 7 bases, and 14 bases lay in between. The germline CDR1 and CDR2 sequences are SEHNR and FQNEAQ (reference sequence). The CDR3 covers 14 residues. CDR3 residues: CASSLRSLLGTQYF. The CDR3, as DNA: TGTGCCAGCAGCTTACGGAGTTTGCTCGGGACCCAGTACTTC.

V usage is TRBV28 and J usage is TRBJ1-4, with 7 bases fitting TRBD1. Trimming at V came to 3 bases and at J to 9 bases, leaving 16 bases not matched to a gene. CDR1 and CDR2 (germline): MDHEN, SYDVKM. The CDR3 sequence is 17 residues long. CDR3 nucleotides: TGTGCCAGCAGTTTTTGGAATGTTGCGACAGGGTCTCAAAAACTGTTTTTT. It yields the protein CASSFWNVATGSQKLFF.

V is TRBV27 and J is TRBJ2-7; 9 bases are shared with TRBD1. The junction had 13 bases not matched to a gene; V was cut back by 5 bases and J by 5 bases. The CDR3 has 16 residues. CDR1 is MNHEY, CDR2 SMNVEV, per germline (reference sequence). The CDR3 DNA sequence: TGTGCCAGCAGTCCCTATGATGGGACAGGGCGGAACGAGCAGTACTTC. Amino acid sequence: CASSPYDGTGRNEQYF.

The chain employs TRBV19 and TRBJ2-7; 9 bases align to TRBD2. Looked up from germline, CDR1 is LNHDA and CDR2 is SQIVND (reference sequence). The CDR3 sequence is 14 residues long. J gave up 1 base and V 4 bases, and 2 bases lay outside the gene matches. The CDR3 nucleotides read TGTGCCAGTAGTAGGACTAGCGTTTCCTACGAGCAGTACTTC. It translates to CASSRTSVSYEQYF.